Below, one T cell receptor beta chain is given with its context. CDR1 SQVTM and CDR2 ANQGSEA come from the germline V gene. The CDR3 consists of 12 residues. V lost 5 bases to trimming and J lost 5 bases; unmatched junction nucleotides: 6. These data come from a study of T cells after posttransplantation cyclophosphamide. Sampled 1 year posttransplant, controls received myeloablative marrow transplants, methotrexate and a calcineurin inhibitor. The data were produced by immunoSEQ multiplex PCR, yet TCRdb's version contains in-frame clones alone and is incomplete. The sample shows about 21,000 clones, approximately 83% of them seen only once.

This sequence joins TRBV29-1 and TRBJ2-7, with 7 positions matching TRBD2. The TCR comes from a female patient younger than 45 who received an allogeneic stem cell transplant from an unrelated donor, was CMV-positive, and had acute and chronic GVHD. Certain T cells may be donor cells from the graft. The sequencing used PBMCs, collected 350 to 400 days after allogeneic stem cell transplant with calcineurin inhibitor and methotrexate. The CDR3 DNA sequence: TGCAGCGTTCGCCGCGGGGGTCACGAGCAGTACTTC. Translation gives CSVRRGGHEQYF.